What follows describes a single T cell receptor beta chain. A few counts support this clonotype. This clone's antigen is unknown. Base quality data are lacking; no much larger clone is found one base away. CDR3 length: 12 amino acids, cysteine to phenylalanine. Only the CDR3 portion is preserved as DNA: 36 bases, with reading frame beginning at the first base. CDR1 and CDR2 were assigned from the germline V gene as SGHTA and FQGNSA. V and J are truncated by 0 bases and 6 bases respectively, leaving an intervening sequence of 5 bases. This entry belongs to a study of CD8 T cells in ankylosing spondylitis (dated by TCRdb to about 2017). In the study overall: T cell receptor beta repertoires were profiled in healthy donors and ankylosing spondylitis patients so that disease-linked TCR variants could be found. The whole study cohort included 95 to 130 healthy donors and roughly 24 ankylosing spondylitis patients. Samples of peripheral blood were taken, and for ankylosing spondylitis patients, synovial fluid was collected as well.

Beyond this particular receptor, the publication reports: Some TCR beta motif variants had previously been reported in synovial fluid and blood of reactive arthritis patients, which suggested common disease-initiation mechanisms. The disease-linked clones were reported to be significantly enriched in matched synovial fluid samples from ankylosing spondylitis patients. A CD8+ phenotype was shown by the disease-linked clones, which were found at relatively low frequencies in peripheral blood. A TCR beta motif made up of eight or nine highly homologous amino acid variants appeared to be characteristic of blood from ankylosing spondylitis patients.

Sequencing took place on an Illumina HiSeq 2500. TCR beta libraries were prepared by quantitative 5'-RACE with molecular barcodes. In the authors' own workflow: To identify disease-linked TCR variants, a new computational method was used, one built on a probabilistic model of VDJ rearrangement. The public reads were run again by TCRdb, first through fastp at Q25 and then through MiXCR, and only productive beta chains were kept. Rows with a matching CDR3 protein are joined into one entry that keeps the most common DNA and genes. TCRdb's processing, not the study's, gives the V and J calls here. The table for this sample lists fewer than 350,000 distinct CDR3 sequences; roughly 10% of them were counted only once. Roughly 9% of the sample is held by the ten biggest clonotypes.

Sequenced input: blood, either unsorted or a sorted T cell fraction (not recorded which). The clonotype was recovered from a female donor with ankylosing spondylitis or in good health (not recorded which). The chain is assembled from TRBV7-2 and TRBJ1-2, with the D gene call left open. The DNA reads as follows: TGTGCCAGCAGCTTAGCCAGGAATGGCTACACCTTC. Its product reads: CASSLARNGYTF.